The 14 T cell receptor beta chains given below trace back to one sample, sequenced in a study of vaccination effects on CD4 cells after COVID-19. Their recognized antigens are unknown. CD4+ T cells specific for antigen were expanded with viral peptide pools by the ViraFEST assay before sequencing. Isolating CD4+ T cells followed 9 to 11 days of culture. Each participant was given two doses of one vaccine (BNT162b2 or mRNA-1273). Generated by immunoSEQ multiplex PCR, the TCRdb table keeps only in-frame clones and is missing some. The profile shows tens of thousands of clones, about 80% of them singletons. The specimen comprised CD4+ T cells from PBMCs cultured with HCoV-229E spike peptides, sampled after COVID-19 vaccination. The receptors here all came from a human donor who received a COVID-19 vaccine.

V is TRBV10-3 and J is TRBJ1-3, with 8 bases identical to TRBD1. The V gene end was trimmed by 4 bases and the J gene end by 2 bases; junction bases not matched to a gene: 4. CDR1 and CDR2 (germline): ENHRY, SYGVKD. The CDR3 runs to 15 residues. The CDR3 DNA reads TGTGCCATCAGTGGGACAGGGAAGACTGGAAACACCATATATTTT. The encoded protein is CAISGTGKTGNTIYF.

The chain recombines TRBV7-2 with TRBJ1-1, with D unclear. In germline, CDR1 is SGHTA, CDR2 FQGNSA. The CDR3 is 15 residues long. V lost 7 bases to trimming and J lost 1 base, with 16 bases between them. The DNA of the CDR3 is TGTGCCAGCACCCTCTTCGTTACGGCGAACACTGAAGCTTTCTTT. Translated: CASTLFVTANTEAFF.

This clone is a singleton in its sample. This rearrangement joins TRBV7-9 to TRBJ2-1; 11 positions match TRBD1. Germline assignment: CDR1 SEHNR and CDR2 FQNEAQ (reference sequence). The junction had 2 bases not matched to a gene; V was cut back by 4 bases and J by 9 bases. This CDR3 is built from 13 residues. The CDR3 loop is CASSWTGGGEQFF. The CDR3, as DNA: TGTGCCAGCAGCTGGACAGGGGGCGGTGAGCAGTTCTTC.

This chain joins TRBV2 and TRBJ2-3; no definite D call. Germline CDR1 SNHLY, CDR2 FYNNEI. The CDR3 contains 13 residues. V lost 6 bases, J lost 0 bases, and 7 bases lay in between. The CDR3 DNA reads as TGTGCCAGCAGAGAAACTAGCACAGATACGCAGTATTTT. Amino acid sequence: CASRETSTDTQYF.

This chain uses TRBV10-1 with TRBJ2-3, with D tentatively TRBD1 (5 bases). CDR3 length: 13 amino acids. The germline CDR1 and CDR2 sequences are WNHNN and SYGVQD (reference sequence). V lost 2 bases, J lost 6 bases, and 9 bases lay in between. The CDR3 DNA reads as TGCGCCAGCAGTGAGCCAGGGATGGATACGCAGTATTTT. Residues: CASSEPGMDTQYF.

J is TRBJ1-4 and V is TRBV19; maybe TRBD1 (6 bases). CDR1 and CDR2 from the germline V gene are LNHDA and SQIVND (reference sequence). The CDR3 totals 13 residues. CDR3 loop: CASHAGGWGKLFF. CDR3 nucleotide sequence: TGTGCTTCACACGCCGGGGGCTGGGGAAAACTGTTTTTT.

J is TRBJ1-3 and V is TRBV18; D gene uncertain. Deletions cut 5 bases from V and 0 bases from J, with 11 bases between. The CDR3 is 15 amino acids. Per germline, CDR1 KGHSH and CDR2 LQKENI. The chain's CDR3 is CASSSGAASGNTIYF. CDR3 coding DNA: TGTGCCAGCTCATCTGGAGCAGCCTCTGGAAACACCATATATTTT. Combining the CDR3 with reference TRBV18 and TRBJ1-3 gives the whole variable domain NAGVMQNPRHLVRRRGQEARLRCSPMKGHSHVYWYRQLPEEGLKFMVYLQKENIIDESGMPKERFSAEFPKEGPSILRIQQVVRGDSAAYFCASSSGAASGNTIYFGEGSWLTVV.

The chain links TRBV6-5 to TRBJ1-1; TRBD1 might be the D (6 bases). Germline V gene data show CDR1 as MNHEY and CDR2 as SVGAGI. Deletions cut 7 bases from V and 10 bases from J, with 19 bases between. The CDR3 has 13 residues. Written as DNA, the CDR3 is TGTGCCAGCAAAAAACCAGGGGCCCGAGGAGCTTTCTTT. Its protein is CASKKPGARGAFF.

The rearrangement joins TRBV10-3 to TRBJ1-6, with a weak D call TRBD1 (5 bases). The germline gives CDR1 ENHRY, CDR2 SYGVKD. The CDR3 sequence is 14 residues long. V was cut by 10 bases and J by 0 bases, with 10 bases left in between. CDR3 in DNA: TGTGCCACCGGCCAGGGCTCCTATAATTCACCCCTCCACTTT. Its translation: CATGQGSYNSPLHF.

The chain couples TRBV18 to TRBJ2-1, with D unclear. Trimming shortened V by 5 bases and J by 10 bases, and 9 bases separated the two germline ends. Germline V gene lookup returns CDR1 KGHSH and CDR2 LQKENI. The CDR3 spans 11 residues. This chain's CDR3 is CASSSAEEQFF. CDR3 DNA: TGTGCCAGCTCATCCGCTGAGGAGCAGTTCTTC. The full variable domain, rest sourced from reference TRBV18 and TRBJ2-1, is NAGVMQNPRHLVRRRGQEARLRCSPMKGHSHVYWYRQLPEEGLKFMVYLQKENIIDESGMPKERFSAEFPKEGPSILRIQQVVRGDSAAYFCASSSAEEQFFGPGTRLTVL.

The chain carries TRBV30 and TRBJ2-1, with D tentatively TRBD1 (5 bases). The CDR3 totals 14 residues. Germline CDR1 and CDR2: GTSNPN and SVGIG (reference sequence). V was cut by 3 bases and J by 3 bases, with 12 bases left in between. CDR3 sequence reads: CAWRSGHNYNEQFF. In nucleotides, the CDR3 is TGTGCCTGGAGATCCGGACACAACTACAATGAGCAGTTCTTC.

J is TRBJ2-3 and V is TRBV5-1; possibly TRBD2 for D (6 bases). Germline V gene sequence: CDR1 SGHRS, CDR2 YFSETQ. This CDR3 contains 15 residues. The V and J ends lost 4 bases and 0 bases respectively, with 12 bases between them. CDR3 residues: CASSPPGLSTDTQYF. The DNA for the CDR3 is TGCGCCAGCAGCCCGCCGGGACTCAGCACAGATACGCAGTATTTT.

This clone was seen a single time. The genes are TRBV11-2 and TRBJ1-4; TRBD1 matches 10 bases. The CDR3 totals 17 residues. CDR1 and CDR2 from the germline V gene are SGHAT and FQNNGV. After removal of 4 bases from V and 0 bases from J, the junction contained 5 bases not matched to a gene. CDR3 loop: CASSSRDRGSTNEKLFF. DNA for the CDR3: TGTGCCAGCAGCTCAAGGGACAGGGGCTCAACTAATGAAAAACTGTTTTTT.

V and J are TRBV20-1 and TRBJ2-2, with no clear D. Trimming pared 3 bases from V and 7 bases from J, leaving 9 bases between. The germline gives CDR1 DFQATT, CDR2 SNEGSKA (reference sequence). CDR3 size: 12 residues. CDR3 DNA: TGCAGTGCTAGTAATAGTCTCGGGGAGCTGTTTTTT. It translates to CSASNSLGELFF.